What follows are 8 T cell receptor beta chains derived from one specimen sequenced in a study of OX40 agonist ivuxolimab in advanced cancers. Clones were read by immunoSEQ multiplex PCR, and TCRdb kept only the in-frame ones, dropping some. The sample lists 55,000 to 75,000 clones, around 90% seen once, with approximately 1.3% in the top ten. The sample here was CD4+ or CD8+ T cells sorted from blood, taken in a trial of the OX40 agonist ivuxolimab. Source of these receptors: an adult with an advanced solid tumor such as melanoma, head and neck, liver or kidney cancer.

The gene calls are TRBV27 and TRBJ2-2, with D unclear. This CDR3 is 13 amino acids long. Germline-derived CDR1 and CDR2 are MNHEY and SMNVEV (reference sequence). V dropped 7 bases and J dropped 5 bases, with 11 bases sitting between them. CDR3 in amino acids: CASKASVTGELFF. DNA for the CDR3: TGTGCCAGCAAGGCCAGCGTTACCGGGGAGCTGTTTTTT.

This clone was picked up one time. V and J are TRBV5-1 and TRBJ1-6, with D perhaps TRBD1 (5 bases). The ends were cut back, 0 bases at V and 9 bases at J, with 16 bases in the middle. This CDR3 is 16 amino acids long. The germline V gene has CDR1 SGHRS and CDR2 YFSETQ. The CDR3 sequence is CASSLAGDMGGSPLHF. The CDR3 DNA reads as TGCGCCAGCAGCTTGGCTGGTGATATGGGGGGTTCACCCCTCCACTTT.

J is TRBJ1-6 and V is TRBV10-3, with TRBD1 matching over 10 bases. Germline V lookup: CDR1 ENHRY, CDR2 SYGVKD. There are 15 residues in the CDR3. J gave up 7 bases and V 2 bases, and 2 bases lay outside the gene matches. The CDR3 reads CAISEGDRGNSPLHF. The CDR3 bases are TGTGCCATCAGTGAGGGGGACAGGGGCAATTCACCCCTCCACTTT.

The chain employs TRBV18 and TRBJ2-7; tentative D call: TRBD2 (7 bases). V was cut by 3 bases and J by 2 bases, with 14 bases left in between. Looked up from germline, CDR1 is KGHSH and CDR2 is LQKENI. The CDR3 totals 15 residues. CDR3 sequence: CASSPGGPLAYEQYF. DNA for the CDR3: TGTGCCAGCTCACCGGGGGGGCCCCTGGCCTACGAGCAGTACTTC. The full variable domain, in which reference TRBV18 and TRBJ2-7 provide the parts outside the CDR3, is NAGVMQNPRHLVRRRGQEARLRCSPMKGHSHVYWYRQLPEEGLKFMVYLQKENIIDESGMPKERFSAEFPKEGPSILRIQQVVRGDSAAYFCASSPGGPLAYEQYFGPGTRLTVT.

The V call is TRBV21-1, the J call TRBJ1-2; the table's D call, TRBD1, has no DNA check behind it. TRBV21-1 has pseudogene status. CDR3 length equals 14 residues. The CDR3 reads CASSARQVWDGYTF. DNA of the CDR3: TGTGCCAGCAGCGCCCGACAGGTCTGGGATGGCTACACCTTC.

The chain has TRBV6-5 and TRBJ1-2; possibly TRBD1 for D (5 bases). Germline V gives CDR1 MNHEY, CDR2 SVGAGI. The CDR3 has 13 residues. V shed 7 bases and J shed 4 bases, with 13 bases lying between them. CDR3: CASIDPRVYGYTF. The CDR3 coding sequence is TGTGCCAGCATAGACCCCAGGGTCTATGGCTACACCTTC.

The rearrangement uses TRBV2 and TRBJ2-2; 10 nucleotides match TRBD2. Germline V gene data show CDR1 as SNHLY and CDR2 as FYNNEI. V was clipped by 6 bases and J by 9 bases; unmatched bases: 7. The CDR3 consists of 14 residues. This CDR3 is CASRSGREGRELFF. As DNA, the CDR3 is TGTGCCAGCAGGAGCGGGAGGGAAGGGAGGGAGCTGTTTTTT.

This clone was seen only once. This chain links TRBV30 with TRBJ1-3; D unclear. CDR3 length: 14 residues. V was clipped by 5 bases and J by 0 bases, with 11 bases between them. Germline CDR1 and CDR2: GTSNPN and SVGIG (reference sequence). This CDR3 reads CAWGRRDSGNTIYF. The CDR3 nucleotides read TGTGCCTGGGGGAGAAGGGACTCTGGAAACACCATATATTTT.